The 27 T cell receptor beta chains below were found in one sample sequenced in a study of T cell changes during pregnancy in multiple sclerosis. Sequenced by immunoSEQ multiplex PCR; TCRdb stores in-frame clones only, minus some. The data show some 30,000 clones, 80% to 90% seen once. The sample was CD8+ T cells from peripheral blood mononuclear cells, taken before pregnancy. Every receptor here comes from a female donor with multiple sclerosis, enrolled in a pregnancy study.

The chain links TRBV15 to TRBJ2-7, with D possibly being TRBD2 (6 bases). Germline-derived CDR1 and CDR2 are LNHNV and YYDKDF (reference sequence). V was clipped by 3 bases and J by 3 bases, with 6 bases between them. The CDR3 totals 12 residues. CDR3 sequence: CATSRGGYEQYF. The CDR3 coding sequence is TGTGCCACCAGCAGGGGGGGCTACGAGCAGTACTTC.

The DNA for the CDR3 is TGTGCCAGCAGCCAGGTTCGGACAGACCCCGGGGAGCTGTTTTTT. Translating gives CASSQVRTDPGELFF. The V and J genes are TRBV14 and TRBJ2-2, with TRBD1 as a possible D gene (6 bases). This CDR3 spans 15 amino acids. The germline CDR1 and CDR2 sequences are SGHDN and FVKESK. Trimming shortened V by 3 bases and J by 6 bases, and 14 bases separated the two germline ends.

The gene calls are TRBV28 and TRBJ2-4, with 9 nucleotides matching TRBD1. Germline V CDR1 and CDR2: MDHEN, SYDVKM. The junction had 4 bases not matched to a gene; V was cut back by 1 base and J by 9 bases. The CDR3 has 14 residues. CDR3 DNA sequence: TGTGCCAGCAGTTTATTTGGACAGGGGTCCATTCAGTACTTC. Its translation: CASSLFGQGSIQYF.

This chain links TRBV4-3 with TRBJ1-2, with D perhaps TRBD1 (6 bases). The CDR3 has 16 amino acids. Germline CDR1 LGHNA, CDR2 YSLEER. Trimming left V 4 bases short and J 4 bases short, with 19 bases between. The CDR3, as DNA: TGCGCCAGCAGCCCAAACGGGCGGGGGGCGAGCTATGGCTACACCTTC. Translation gives CASSPNGRGASYGYTF.

The V gene is TRBV5-6, the J gene TRBJ2-3; 10 nucleotides agree with TRBD2. Germline V gene sequence: CDR1 SGHDT, CDR2 YYEEEE. Losses at the gene ends were 0 bases for V and 4 bases for J; bases not matched to a gene: 5. This CDR3 region has 16 residues. The CDR3 region is CASSLALAGAADTQYF. In DNA form, the CDR3 reads TGTGCCAGCAGCTTGGCCCTAGCGGGAGCAGCAGATACGCAGTATTTT. The whole variable domain, remainder taken from reference TRBV5-6 and TRBJ2-3, is DAGVTQSPTHLIKTRGQQVTLRCSPKSGHDTVSWYQQALGQGPQFIFQYYEEEERQRGNFPDRFSGHQFPNYSSELNVNALLLGDSALYLCASSLALAGAADTQYFGPGTRLTVL.

V usage is TRBV19 and J usage is TRBJ1-5; TRBD1 might be the D (6 bases). Deletions cut 3 bases from V and 7 bases from J, with 13 bases between. Germline V gives CDR1 LNHDA, CDR2 SQIVND (reference sequence). CDR3 size: 14 residues. The CDR3 DNA sequence: TGTGCCAGTAGTATCGGACAGACCTCCCAGCCCCAGCATTTT. Translated: CASSIGQTSQPQHF.

This clone was seen a few times. This chain links TRBV6-4 with TRBJ2-2; 11 nucleotides agree with TRBD2. With V trimmed by 7 bases and J by 3 bases, 1 base remained unmatched. Per the germline V gene, CDR1 is MRHNA and CDR2 is SNTAGT. The CDR3 has 14 residues. The CDR3 loop is CASKLAGDTGELFF. The CDR3 nucleotides read TGTGCCAGCAAACTAGCGGGGGACACCGGGGAGCTGTTTTTT.

This clone occurred once. This chain links TRBV4-1 with TRBJ2-7; 9 nucleotides line up with TRBD2. This CDR3 has 15 amino acids. The junction had 3 bases not matched to a gene; V was cut back by 0 bases and J by 3 bases. CDR1 and CDR2 from the germline V gene are MGHRA and YSYEKL. As DNA, the CDR3 is TGCGCCAGCAGCCAAGATTCTAGCGGGATCTACGAGCAGTACTTC. It codes for CASSQDSSGIYEQYF.

This sequence joins TRBV6-4 and TRBJ2-3, with 13 bases fitting TRBD2. J lost 5 bases, V lost 0 bases, and 2 bases had no gene match. The CDR3 sequence is 16 residues long. Germline loops: CDR1 MRHNA, CDR2 SNTAGT. DNA of the CDR3: TGTGCCAGCAGTGACTCCGGGACTAGCGGGGTAGATACGCAGTATTTT. Amino acids: CASSDSGTSGVDTQYF.

This clone was observed once. The V gene is TRBV28, the J gene TRBJ1-3; D is possibly TRBD1 (6 bases). Germline CDR1 and CDR2: MDHEN and SYDVKM. The V end lost 4 bases, the J end lost 0 bases, and 13 bases lay between the germline ends. CDR3 length: 16 residues. The CDR3 nucleotides read TGTGCCAGCAGTTCCGAACAGGGTTTCTCTGGAAACACCATATATTTT. It is translated as CASSSEQGFSGNTIYF.

The chain recombines TRBV10-3 with TRBJ1-2; the D is unclear. The CDR3 has 12 amino acids. CDR1 and CDR2 (germline): ENHRY, SYGVKD. V dropped 6 bases and J dropped 0 bases, with 5 bases sitting between them. CDR3 amino acids: CAIRVANYGYTF. The CDR3 DNA reads as TGTGCCATCAGAGTAGCTAACTATGGCTACACCTTC.

The gene calls are TRBV12-5 and TRBJ2-1; 7 bases align to TRBD2. CDR3 length equals 12 residues. V dropped 4 bases and J dropped 6; count of bases not matched to a gene: 0. Germline V gene lookup returns CDR1 LGHNT and CDR2 FRNRAP. CDR3 in amino acids: CASGWGGNEQFF. CDR3 coding DNA: TGTGCTAGTGGTTGGGGGGGCAATGAGCAGTTCTTC.

This sequence joins TRBV11-2 and TRBJ2-7; a possible D gene is TRBD1 (6 bases). V was trimmed by 1 base and J by 1 base, leaving 20 bases between them. Germline CDR1 is SGHAT and CDR2 is FQNNGV. The CDR3 spans 18 residues. DNA for the CDR3: TGTGCCAGCAGCTTAGTTGGGACATCTAACGCGCCTTCCTACGAGCAGTACTTC. Translating it yields CASSLVGTSNAPSYEQYF.

The V and J genes are TRBV28 and TRBJ2-2; D possibly corresponds to TRBD1 (5 bases). The CDR3 totals 13 residues. Germline assignment: CDR1 MDHEN and CDR2 SYDVKM. Trimming removed 7 bases at V and 6 bases at J, with 12 bases between. The CDR3 loop reads CASTPGLSGELFF. CDR3 bases: TGTGCCAGCACCCCAGGGTTGTCCGGGGAGCTGTTTTTT.

The V call is TRBV4-2, the J call TRBJ2-7; tentatively, D is TRBD2 (6 bases). This CDR3 is built from 16 residues. Germline loops: CDR1 LGHNA, CDR2 YNFKEQ. Trimming took off 4 bases at V and 2 bases at J, with 18 bases between the two ends. The CDR3 reads CASSRVLVAGPYEQYF. Here the CDR3 DNA reads TGTGCCAGCAGCCGAGTCCTTGTCGCGGGACCCTACGAGCAGTACTTC.

This clone has just one count. The chain is built from TRBV7-9 and TRBJ1-2, with 10 bases lining up with TRBD1. Germline V gene sequence: CDR1 SEHNR, CDR2 FQNEAQ (reference sequence). Unmatched junction bases numbered 11, after V lost 5 bases and J lost 8 bases. The CDR3 runs 15 residues. CDR3 protein: CASSAGTGATEGYTF. The CDR3 coding sequence is TGTGCCAGCAGCGCCGGGACAGGGGCGACGGAAGGCTACACCTTC.

The rearrangement joins TRBV19 to TRBJ2-1; D is possibly TRBD1 (5 bases). Trimming took off 5 bases at V and 4 bases at J, with 9 bases between the two ends. Per germline, CDR1 LNHDA and CDR2 SQIVND (reference sequence). This CDR3 is built from 13 residues. As DNA, the CDR3 is TGTGCCAGTAGTTGGACACATTACAATGAGCAGTTCTTC. Amino acids: CASSWTHYNEQFF.

The chain combines TRBV27 with TRBJ2-7; 16 bases fit TRBD2. CDR1 and CDR2 from the germline V gene are MNHEY and SMNVEV (reference sequence). There are 16 residues in the CDR3. The ends lost 5 bases at V and 4 bases at J; junction bases unmatched: 5. Here the CDR3 reads CASSPGTSGGVYEQYF. As DNA, the CDR3 is TGTGCCAGCAGTCCCGGGACTAGCGGGGGGGTTTACGAGCAGTACTTC.

This clone was observed once. The chain recombines TRBV10-3 with TRBJ2-1; maybe TRBD1 (5 bases). V gave up 0 bases and J gave up 9 bases, with 12 bases separating them. The germline CDR1 and CDR2 sequences are ENHRY and SYGVKD. The CDR3 sequence is 14 residues long. CDR3 residues: CAISESQGAGEQFF. DNA for the CDR3: TGTGCCATCAGTGAGTCACAAGGGGCAGGTGAGCAGTTCTTC.

This chain links TRBV27 with TRBJ2-3, with TRBD2 matching 7 bases. The CDR3 contains 11 residues. In germline, CDR1 is MNHEY, CDR2 SMNVEV (reference sequence). With 9 bases clipped from V and 7 bases from J, the junction kept 4 bases outside the gene matches. CDR3 coding DNA: TGTGCCAGTCTAGCGGAAAATACGCAGTATTTT. Protein product: CASLAENTQYF.

The J gene is TRBJ1-6, the V gene TRBV5-4, with TRBD1 identical over 7 bases. The CDR3 consists of 20 residues. V was clipped by 1 base and J by 0 bases; unmatched bases: 13. Germline lookup yields CDR1 SGHNT and CDR2 YYREEE (reference sequence). CDR3 amino acids: CASSLLSVTGDSSYNSPLHF. The DNA for the CDR3 is TGTGCCAGCAGCTTGCTCTCGGTCACAGGGGACAGCTCCTATAATTCACCCCTCCACTTT.

The chain carries TRBV11-1 and TRBJ2-2, with 13 nucleotides matching TRBD2. The CDR3 has 19 amino acids. Germline V lookup: CDR1 SGHAT, CDR2 FQDESV (reference sequence). Germline trimming cut 0 bases from V and 3 bases from J; bases unmatched to any gene: 7. In DNA, the CDR3 is TGTGCCAGCAGCTTAGCGTCGGTAGGACTAGCGGGGGACACCGGGGAGCTGTTTTTT. Its translation: CASSLASVGLAGDTGELFF.

This rearrangement joins TRBV27 to TRBJ1-1; D ambiguous. V was pared by 4 bases and J by 7 bases, with 19 bases between. The germline V gene encodes CDR1 MNHEY and CDR2 SMNVEV (reference sequence). The CDR3 length is 15 residues. CDR3 DNA sequence: TGTGCCAGCAGTTATAAAACGACCCCCGGAGGTGAAGCTTTCTTT. Protein sequence: CASSYKTTPGGEAFF.

This chain joins TRBV4-1 and TRBJ1-5; TRBD1 is a possible D gene (5 bases). The germline V gene has CDR1 MGHRA and CDR2 YSYEKL. V lost 0 bases to trimming and J lost 4 bases, with 10 bases between them. This CDR3 is built from 15 residues. This chain's CDR3 is CASSQEIGANQPQHF. CDR3 in DNA: TGCGCCAGCAGCCAAGAGATAGGGGCTAATCAGCCCCAGCATTTT.

The rearrangement links TRBV9 to TRBJ1-1; 7 nucleotides match TRBD1. V gave up 0 bases and J gave up 4 bases; unmatched junction bases: 3. The CDR3 length is 14 residues. From germline, CDR1 is SGDLS and CDR2 YYNGEE. The CDR3 loop reads CASSVEQGSTEAFF. CDR3 nucleotide sequence: TGTGCCAGCAGCGTAGAACAGGGGAGCACTGAAGCTTTCTTT.

As for this clone: A read error may produce the germline difference seen at one junction end. The V and J genes are TRBV6-9 and TRBJ2-5; 9 bases match TRBD2. The DNA matches TRBJ2-7 better at its end, which makes the J call doubtful. This CDR3 contains 15 residues. Looked up from germline, CDR1 is MNHGY and CDR2 is SVAAGI. The CDR3 DNA is TGCGTGCCTGATCGTTCCGAGCGGGAGGAGTACGAGCAGTACTTC. This encodes CVPDRSEREEYEQYF.

This clone was observed once. V usage is TRBV10-1 and J usage is TRBJ2-3, with 9 nucleotides matching TRBD2. V dropped 2 bases and J dropped 5; count of bases not matched to a gene: 5. The CDR3 has 15 residues. From germline, CDR1 is WNHNN and CDR2 SYGVQD (reference sequence). CDR3 protein: CASSEKAGGGDTQYF. CDR3 nucleotide sequence: TGCGCCAGCAGTGAGAAAGCGGGAGGAGGAGATACGCAGTATTTT.